These 5 T cell receptor beta chains originate from one sample sequenced in a study of blood T cell repertoires in COVID-19. Clones were sequenced by immunoSEQ multiplex PCR, and TCRdb holds only the in-frame ones, with some missing. The table lists about 46,000 clones, over 80% of them singletons. The sequenced material came from peripheral blood. These receptor sequences come from a man aged 50-59 years with acute or convalescent COVID-19.

This sequence joins TRBV4-1 and TRBJ2-7; TRBD1 matches at 9 bases. The germline V gene has CDR1 MGHRA and CDR2 YSYEKL. CDR3 length: 15 amino acids. Germline trimming cut 4 bases from V and 0 bases from J; bases unmatched to any gene: 4. In DNA, the CDR3 is TGCGCCAGCAGCCGGGGGACAGGGAACTCCTACGAGCAGTACTTC. Its translation: CASSRGTGNSYEQYF.

This chain uses TRBV7-8 with TRBJ2-1, with unresolved D. The CDR3 is 11 amino acids. V gave up 4 bases and J gave up 14 bases, with 12 bases separating them. CDR1 is SGHVS, CDR2 FQNEAQ, per germline. CDR3: CASSSEWLEFF. CDR3 sequence (DNA): TGTGCCAGCAGCTCGGAGTGGCTGGAGTTCTTC.

This sequence joins TRBV5-1 and TRBJ2-7; TRBD1 aligns across 8 bases. Per the germline V gene, CDR1 is SGHRS and CDR2 is YFSETQ. This CDR3 spans 15 amino acids. Unmatched junction bases numbered 9, after V lost 6 bases and J lost 1 base. The chain's CDR3 is CASTPSDRDSYEQYF. The CDR3 nucleotides are TGCGCCAGCACTCCCTCGGACAGGGATTCCTACGAGCAGTACTTC.

The chain joins TRBV5-1 to TRBJ1-2; D gene unclear. V was pared by 1 base and J by 3 bases, with 13 bases between. Germline CDR1 is SGHRS and CDR2 is YFSETQ. The CDR3 covers 15 residues. The CDR3 DNA sequence: TGCGCCAGCAGCTTGACGGGGTTCTCTGACTATGGCTACACCTTC. This sequence encodes CASSLTGFSDYGYTF.

The chain links TRBV9 to TRBJ1-2, with a possible D match to TRBD1 (6 bases). Germline CDR1 reads SGDLS; CDR2 reads YYNGEE. Trimming stripped 4 bases from V and 0 bases from J, with 16 bases between. The CDR3 is made up of 16 amino acids. The CDR3 region has the DNA TGTGCCAGCAGCTTTCTCTGGGACACCGCTAACTATGGCTACACCTTC. This codes for CASSFLWDTANYGYTF.